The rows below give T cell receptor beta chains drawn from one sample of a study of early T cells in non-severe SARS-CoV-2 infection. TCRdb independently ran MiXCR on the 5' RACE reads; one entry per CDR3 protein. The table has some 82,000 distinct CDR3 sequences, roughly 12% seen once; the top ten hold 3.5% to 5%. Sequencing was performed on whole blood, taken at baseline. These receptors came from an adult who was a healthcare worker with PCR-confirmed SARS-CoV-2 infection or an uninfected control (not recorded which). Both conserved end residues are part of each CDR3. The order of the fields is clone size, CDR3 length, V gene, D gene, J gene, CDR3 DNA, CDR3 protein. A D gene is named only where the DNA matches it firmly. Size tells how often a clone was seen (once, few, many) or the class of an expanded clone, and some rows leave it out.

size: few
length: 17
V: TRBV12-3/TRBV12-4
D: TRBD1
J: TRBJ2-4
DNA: TGTGCCAGCAGTTTAGCGGGACAGGGGGCCCACAAAAACATTCAGTACTTC
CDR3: CASSLAGQGAHKNIQYF

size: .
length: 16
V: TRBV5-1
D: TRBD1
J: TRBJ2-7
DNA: TGCGCCAGCAGCCCTCAGTCGGGACAGGGGCCCTACGAGCAGTACTTC
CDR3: CASSPQSGQGPYEQYF

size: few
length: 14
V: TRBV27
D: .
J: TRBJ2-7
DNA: TGTGCCAGCAGTTTAGGGCGGGCCCTCTACGAGCAGTACTTC
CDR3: CASSLGRALYEQYF

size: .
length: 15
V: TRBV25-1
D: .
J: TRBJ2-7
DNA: TGTGCCACCACGAAACAGTCAACAGGGACCTACGAGCAGTACTTC
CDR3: CATTKQSTGTYEQYF

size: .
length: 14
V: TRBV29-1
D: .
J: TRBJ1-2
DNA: TGCAGCGTTCGCGGGAGGGACTCAAACTATGGCTACACCTTC
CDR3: CSVRGRDSNYGYTF

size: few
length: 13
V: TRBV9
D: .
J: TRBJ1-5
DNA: TGTGCCAGCAGCGGGCGGCTCAATCAGCCCCAGCATTTT
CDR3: CASSGRLNQPQHF

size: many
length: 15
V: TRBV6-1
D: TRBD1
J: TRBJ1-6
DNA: TGTGCCACCAAATACCCGACAGGGGGTTCCCTCCCCCTCCACTTT
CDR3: CATKYPTGGSLPLHF

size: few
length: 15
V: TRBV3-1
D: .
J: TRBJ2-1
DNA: TGTGCCAGCAGCCAAGATGACAGCTCCTACAATGAGCAGTTCTTC
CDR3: CASSQDDSSYNEQFF

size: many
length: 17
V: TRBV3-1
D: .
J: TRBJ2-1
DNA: TGTGCCAGCAGCCAAGATCGGGGGCTAGCCCCCTACAATGAGCAGTTCTTC
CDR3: CASSQDRGLAPYNEQFF

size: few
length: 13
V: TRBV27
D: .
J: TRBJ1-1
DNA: TGTGCCAGCAGGGCAGGGGTAAACACTGAAGCTTTCTTT
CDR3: CASRAGVNTEAFF

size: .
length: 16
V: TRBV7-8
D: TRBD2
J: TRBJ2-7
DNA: TGTGCCAGCAGGGATCCCGCCGGGAGGCTCTCCTACGAGCAGTACTTC
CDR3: CASRDPAGRLSYEQYF

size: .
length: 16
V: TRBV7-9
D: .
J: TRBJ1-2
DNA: TGTGCCAGCAGCCGATCACCCGGACGGTTCAACTATGGCTACACCTTC
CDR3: CASSRSPGRFNYGYTF

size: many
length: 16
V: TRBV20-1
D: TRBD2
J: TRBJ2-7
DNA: TGCAGTGCTAGAATAGTAGCGGGAGGGCCGACCTACGAGCAGTACTTC
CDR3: CSARIVAGGPTYEQYF

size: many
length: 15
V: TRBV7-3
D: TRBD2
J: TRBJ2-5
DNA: TGTGCCAGCAGCCCGGGGACTAGCGGCCAAGAGACCCAGTACTTC
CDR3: CASSPGTSGQETQYF

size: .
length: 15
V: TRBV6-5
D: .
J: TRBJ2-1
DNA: TGTGCCAGCAAACCCAGCTGGTTGCGCTACAATGAGCAGTTCTTC
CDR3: CASKPSWLRYNEQFF

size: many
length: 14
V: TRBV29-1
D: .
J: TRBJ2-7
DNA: TGCAGCGCCGGGGAGGACGTGCGATGGAACGAGCAGTACTTC
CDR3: CSAGEDVRWNEQYF

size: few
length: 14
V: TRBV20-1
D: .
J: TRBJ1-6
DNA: TGCAGTGCTAGAGTGATCGGGAATAATTCACCCCTCCACTTT
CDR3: CSARVIGNNSPLHF

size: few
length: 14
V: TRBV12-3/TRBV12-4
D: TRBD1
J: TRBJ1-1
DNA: TGTGCCAGCACCCCGCAACGGACAGGGGCTGAAGCTTTCTTT
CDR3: CASTPQRTGAEAFF

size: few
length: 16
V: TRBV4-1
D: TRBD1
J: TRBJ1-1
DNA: TGCGCCAGCAGCCAAGGCCCGGGACAGGTTGGGACTGAAGCTTTCTTT
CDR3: CASSQGPGQVGTEAFF

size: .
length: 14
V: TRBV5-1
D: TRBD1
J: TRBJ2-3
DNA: TGCGCCAGCAGCTTCCAGGGGGCCACAGATACGCAGTATTTT
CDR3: CASSFQGATDTQYF

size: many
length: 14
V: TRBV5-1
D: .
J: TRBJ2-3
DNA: TGCGCCAGCAGCTTGATGGGAGGCACAGATACGCAGTATTTT
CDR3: CASSLMGGTDTQYF

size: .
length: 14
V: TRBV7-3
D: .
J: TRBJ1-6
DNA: TGTGCCAGCAGTCGTAACAGGGACAATTCACCCCTCCACTTT
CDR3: CASSRNRDNSPLHF

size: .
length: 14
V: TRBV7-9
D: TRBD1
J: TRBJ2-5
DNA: TGTGCCAGCAGCGTAGGGACAGTCCAAGAGACCCAGTACTTC
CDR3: CASSVGTVQETQYF

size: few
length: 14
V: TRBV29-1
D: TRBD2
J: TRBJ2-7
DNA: TGCAGCGTCCGAGGACTAGCGGGAGCTCGGGAGCAGTACTTC
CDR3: CSVRGLAGAREQYF

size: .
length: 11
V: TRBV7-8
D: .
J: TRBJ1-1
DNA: TGTGCCACCATCCCCGTGTTGGAAGCTTTCTTT
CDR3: CATIPVLEAFF

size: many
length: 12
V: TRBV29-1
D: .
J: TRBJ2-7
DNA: TGCAGCGTTGAGGGGGGACCCGACGAGCAGTACTTC
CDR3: CSVEGGPDEQYF

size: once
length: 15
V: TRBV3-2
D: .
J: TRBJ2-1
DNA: TGTGCCAGCAGCCAAGCAGGTATCTGGTACAATGAGCAGTTCTTC
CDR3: CASSQAGIWYNEQFF

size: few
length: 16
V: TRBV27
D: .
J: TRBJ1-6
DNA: TGTGCCAGCAGTTCCCTGGGAGAGACCTCCAGGGTGCCCCTCCACTTT
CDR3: CASSSLGETSRVPLHF

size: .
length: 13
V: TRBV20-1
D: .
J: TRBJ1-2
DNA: TGCAGTGCCATAAGGGGGGCCGGCTATGGCTACACCTTC
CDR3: CSAIRGAGYGYTF

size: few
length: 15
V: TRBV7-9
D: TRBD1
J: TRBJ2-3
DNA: TGTGCCAGCAACCTCGGGACAGCCGAGTCAGATACGCAGTATTTT
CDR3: CASNLGTAESDTQYF

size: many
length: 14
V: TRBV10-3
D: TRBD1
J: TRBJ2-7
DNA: TGTGCCATCAGCGCCTGGACAGGCTCCTACGAGCAGTACTTC
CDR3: CAISAWTGSYEQYF

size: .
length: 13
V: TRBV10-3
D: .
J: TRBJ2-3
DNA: TGTGCCATCAGCGAGGGGAGGTTGGATACGCAGTATTTT
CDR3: CAISEGRLDTQYF

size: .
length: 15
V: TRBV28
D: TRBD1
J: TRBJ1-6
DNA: TGTGCCAGCAGTCCCAGGGGGCCAGATAATTCACCCCTCCACTTT
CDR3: CASSPRGPDNSPLHF

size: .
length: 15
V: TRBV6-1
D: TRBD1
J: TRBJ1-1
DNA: TGTGCCAGCAGTGCTCGGACAGGGGGGTACACTGAAGCTTTCTTT
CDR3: CASSARTGGYTEAFF

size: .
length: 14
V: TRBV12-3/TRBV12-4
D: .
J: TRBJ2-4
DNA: TGTGCCAGCAGTTTCGGAGGCGCCAAAAACATTCAGTACTTC
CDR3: CASSFGGAKNIQYF

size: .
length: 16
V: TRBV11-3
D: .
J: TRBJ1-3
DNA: TGTGCCAGCAGCGGGGGCCGATGGAGGACTGGAAACACCATATATTTT
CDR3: CASSGGRWRTGNTIYF

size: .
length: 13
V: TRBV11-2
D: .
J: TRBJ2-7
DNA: TGTGCCAGCAGCTTAGGGCCCACCCACGAGCAGTACTTC
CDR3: CASSLGPTHEQYF

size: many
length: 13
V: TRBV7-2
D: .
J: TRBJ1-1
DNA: TGTGCCAGCAGCTTGGGAGAGATGACTGAAGCTTTCTTT
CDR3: CASSLGEMTEAFF

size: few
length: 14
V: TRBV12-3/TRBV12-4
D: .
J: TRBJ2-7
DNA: TGTGCCAGCAGTCTCAATTTACGGGGCTACGAGCAGTACTTC
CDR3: CASSLNLRGYEQYF

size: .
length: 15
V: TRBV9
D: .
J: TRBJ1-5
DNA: TGTGCCAGCAGCGTAGGGCAGTTAAGCAATCAGCCCCAGCATTTT
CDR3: CASSVGQLSNQPQHF

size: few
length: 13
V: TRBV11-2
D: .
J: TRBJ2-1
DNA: TGTGCCAGCAGCTTAGGGAGGCGGAATGAGCAGTTCTTC
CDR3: CASSLGRRNEQFF

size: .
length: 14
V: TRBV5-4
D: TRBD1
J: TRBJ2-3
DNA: TGTGCCAGCAGCCTGGGACAGGGCTCCGATACGCAGTATTTT
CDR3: CASSLGQGSDTQYF

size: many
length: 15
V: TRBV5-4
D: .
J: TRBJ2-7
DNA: TGTGCCAGCAGTCGAGAACTAGCTAGCTCCTACGAGCAGTACTTC
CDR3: CASSRELASSYEQYF

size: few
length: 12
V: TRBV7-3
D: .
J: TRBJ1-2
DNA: TGTGCCAGCAGCCCCAACCCGGGGGCACCGGACTTC
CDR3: CASSPNPGAPDF